The 9 T cell receptor beta chains presented below share a single source sample, sequenced in a study of beta chain features in type 1 diabetes. These receptors' antigens are unknown. Points from the study as a whole: Among patients with Type 1 diabetes, TCRB CDR3s were moderately but significantly shorter in every one of the four CD4+ subsets.

Expressed TCRB transcripts were sequenced, since all the RNA that had been isolated was reverse transcribed. The data were produced by immunoSEQ multiplex PCR, yet TCRdb's version contains in-frame clones alone and is incomplete. The sample carries about 740,000 clones, roughly 13% recorded once. Input material: naive CD4+ T cells from blood. The receptors derive from a man aged 18 to 29 with type 1 diabetes.

This chain uses TRBV6-4 with TRBJ1-1; tentative D call: TRBD1 (5 bases). The V gene lost 3 bases and the J gene lost 2 bases, with 7 bases spanning the gap. There are 13 residues in the CDR3. From germline, CDR1 is MRHNA and CDR2 SNTAGT. The CDR3 nucleotides are TGTGCCAGCAGTGAACAGGATAACACTGAAGCTTTCTTT. Its protein product is CASSEQDNTEAFF.

The chain links TRBV30 to TRBJ1-2; D possibly corresponds to TRBD1 (6 bases). CDR3 size: 11 residues. Trimming pared 2 bases from V and 8 bases from J, leaving 9 bases between. Germline CDR1 is GTSNPN and CDR2 is SVGIG (reference sequence). The CDR3 sequence: CAWSHRVGYTF. CDR3 nucleotides: TGTGCCTGGAGTCACAGGGTGGGCTACACCTTC.

This clone appeared once. CDR3 DNA sequence: TGTGCCAGCAGCGCCGGGGACGCCTACAATGAGCAGTTCTTC. The encoded protein is CASSAGDAYNEQFF. The gene calls are TRBV9 and TRBJ2-1; the D call may be TRBD1 or TRBD2 (5 bases each). V was trimmed by 3 bases and J by 2 bases, leaving 9 bases between them. There are 14 residues in the CDR3. Looked up from germline, CDR1 is SGDLS and CDR2 is YYNGEE. Full variable domain (outside the CDR3, taken from reference TRBV9 and TRBJ2-1): DSGVTQTPKHLITATGQRVTLRCSPRSGDLSVYWYQQSLDQGLQFLIQYYNGEERAKGNILERFSAQQFPDLHSELNLSSLELGDSALYFCASSAGDAYNEQFFGPGTRLTVL.

The chain joins TRBV7-3 to TRBJ1-1; D not resolved. The V and J ends lost 4 bases and 1 base respectively, with 7 bases between them. The CDR3 sequence is 13 residues long. Germline CDR1 is SGHTA and CDR2 is FQGTGA. The CDR3 DNA is TGTGCCAGCAGCTCCTCCGGGAACACTGAAGCTTTCTTT. Residues: CASSSSGNTEAFF. The full variable domain, completed using reference TRBV7-3 and TRBJ1-1, is GAGVSQTPSNKVTEKGKYVELRCDPISGHTALYWYRQSLGQGPEFLIYFQGTGAADDSGLPNDRFFAVRPEGSVSTLKIQRTERGDSAVYLCASSSSGNTEAFFGQGTRLTVV.

The chain carries TRBV29-1 and TRBJ1-2; a possible D gene is TRBD1 (5 bases). The germline CDR1 and CDR2 sequences are SQVTM and ANQGSEA. V was trimmed by 7 bases and J by 2 bases, leaving 20 bases between them. The CDR3 runs to 15 residues. In DNA form, the CDR3 reads TGCAGCGCGTTGACGCCAGGAGCAGGGAACTATGGCTACACCTTC. Translating gives CSALTPGAGNYGYTF. Variable domain in full (rest from reference TRBV29-1 and TRBJ1-2): SAVISQKPSRDICQRGTSLTIQCQVDSQVTMMFWYRQQPGQSLTLIATANQGSEATYESGFVIDKFPISRPNLTFSTLTVSNMSPEDSSIYLCSALTPGAGNYGYTFGSGTRLTVV.

J is TRBJ1-1 and V is TRBV7-3; D gene uncertain. Germline V lookup: CDR1 SGHTA, CDR2 FQGTGA. With 0 bases removed from V and 2 bases from J, the gap between germline ends came to 7 bases. CDR3 length: 14 amino acids. In nucleotides, the CDR3 is TGTGCCAGCAGCTTAACAGGCTTTAACACTGAAGCTTTCTTT. Its protein is CASSLTGFNTEAFF.

This clone was counted a few times. The V call is TRBV28, the J call TRBJ1-6; 8 bases agree with TRBD1. This CDR3 is built from 16 residues. The V segment lost 5 bases and the J segment 8 bases; nucleotides outside the gene matches: 11. Germline V gene lookup returns CDR1 MDHEN and CDR2 SYDVKM. This CDR3 is CASSPRTGSRDSPLHF. The CDR3 bases are TGTGCCAGCAGTCCCCGGACAGGGAGTAGGGATTCACCCCTCCACTTT. Supplemented by reference TRBV28 and TRBJ1-6, the full variable domain reads DVKVTQSSRYLVKRTGEKVFLECVQDMDHENMFWYRQDPGLGLRLIYFSYDVKMKEKGDIPEGYSVSREKKERFSLILESASTNQTSMYLCASSPRTGSRDSPLHFGNGTRLTVT.

This clone was counted only a few times. V gene TRBV2 combines with J gene TRBJ1-5; no clear D gene. CDR1 and CDR2 (germline): SNHLY, FYNNEI. CDR3 length: 14 amino acids. V gave up 5 bases and J gave up 3 bases, with 11 bases separating them. CDR3 bases: TGTGCCAGCAGTACAACCGGGGACAATCAGCCCCAGCATTTT. Its protein product is CASSTTGDNQPQHF. The full variable domain, in which reference TRBV2 and TRBJ1-5 provide the parts outside the CDR3, is EPEVTQTPSHQVTQMGQEVILRCVPISNHLYFYWYRQILGQKVEFLVSFYNNEISEKSEIFDDQFSVERPDGSNFTLKIRSTKLEDSAMYFCASSTTGDNQPQHFGDGTRLSIL.

This chain joins TRBV30 and TRBJ2-2, with 10 bases that match TRBD1. This CDR3 is built from 16 residues. Germline CDR1 reads GTSNPN; CDR2 reads SVGIG (reference sequence). V gave up 8 bases and J gave up 4 bases; unmatched junction bases: 13. The CDR3 sequence: CAKDRGRVSGTGELFF. Here the CDR3 DNA reads TGTGCCAAAGACAGGGGGCGCGTATCGGGCACCGGGGAGCTGTTTTTT. The full variable domain, in which reference TRBV30 and TRBJ2-2 provide the parts outside the CDR3, is SQTIHQWPATLVQPVGSPLSLECTVEGTSNPNLYWYRQAAGRGLQLLFYSVGIGQISSEVPQNLSASRPQDRQFILSSKKLLLSDSGFYLCAKDRGRVSGTGELFFGEGSRLTVL.